Listed here is a single TCR beta chain. This record belongs to a study of OX40 agonist ivuxolimab in advanced cancers. Study-level background: Dosing consisted of intravenous ivuxolimab at 0.01 to 10 mg/kg every 2 weeks. Patients treated during dose escalation were battling hepatocellular carcinoma, melanoma, renal cell or head and neck cancer. Averaging approximately 60 years in age, with a range of roughly 23 to 85, the cohort was about 85% male.

Trimming cost V 7 bases and J 0 bases, with 18 bases left between them. CDR1 is LNHDA, CDR2 SQIVND, per germline (reference sequence). The CDR3 spans 16 residues. Repertoires were generated with immunoSEQ multiplex PCR, while TCRdb's copy carries only in-frame clones and drops some. Among some 15,000 clones listed, around 78% were seen once. The input for sequencing was CD4+ or CD8+ T cells sorted from blood, taken in a trial of the OX40 agonist ivuxolimab. The TCR comes from an adult with an advanced solid tumor such as melanoma, head and neck, liver or kidney cancer. The rearrangement links TRBV19 to TRBJ1-1, with TRBD1 as a possible D gene (5 bases). The CDR3 here is CASNFEEQGLNTEAFF. The CDR3 DNA reads TGTGCCAGTAATTTCGAGGAGCAGGGCCTGAACACTGAAGCTTTCTTT.